This TCR beta chain was recorded in a study of blood T cell repertoires in COVID-19. Study-wide background: COVID-19 samples from acute and convalescent phases originated in the United States, Italy and Spain. PBMCs, B-cell-depleted T cells, or T cells provided the cDNA or gDNA that made up the material.

Trimming cost V 8 bases and J 7 bases; bases outside gene matches: 16. This CDR3 comprises 16 residues. Looked up from germline, CDR1 is MDHEN and CDR2 is SYDVKM. Assay used: immunoSEQ multiplex PCR; TCRdb lists only in-frame clones, some missing. This repertoire shows roughly 200,000 clones, just under 80% found once; its top ten account for under 3.5%. The clonotype comes from a woman of 80 years or more with active or convalescent COVID-19. Sequenced material: peripheral blood. The chain links TRBV28 to TRBJ2-5; 10 bases agree with TRBD2. The CDR3 nucleotides are TGTGCCAGCCGGCTAGCGGGGGCCGCAGATAGGGGGACCCAGTACTTC. This encodes CASRLAGAADRGTQYF. Variable domain in full (rest from reference TRBV28 and TRBJ2-5): DVKVTQSSRYLVKRTGEKVFLECVQDMDHENMFWYRQDPGLGLRLIYFSYDVKMKEKGDIPEGYSVSREKKERFSLILESASTNQTSMYLCASRLAGAADRGTQYFGPGTRLLVL.